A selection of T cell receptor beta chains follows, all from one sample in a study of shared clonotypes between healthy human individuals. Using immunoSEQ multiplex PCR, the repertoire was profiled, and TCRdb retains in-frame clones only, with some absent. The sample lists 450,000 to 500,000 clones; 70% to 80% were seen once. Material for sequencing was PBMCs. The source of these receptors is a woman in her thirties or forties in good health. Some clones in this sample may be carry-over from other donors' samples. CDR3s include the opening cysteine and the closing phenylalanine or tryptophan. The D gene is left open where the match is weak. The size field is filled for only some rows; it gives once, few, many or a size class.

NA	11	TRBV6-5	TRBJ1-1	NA	CASTQGPEAFF	TGTGCCAGCACGCAGGGGCCTGAAGCTTTCTTT
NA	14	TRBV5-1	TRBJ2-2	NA	CASSPQVDTGELFF	TGCGCCAGCAGCCCACAGGTAGACACCGGGGAGCTGTTTTTT
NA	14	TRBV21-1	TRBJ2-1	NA	CASSRVSGHNEQFF	TGTGCCAGCAGCAGAGTCTCAGGCCACAATGAGCAGTTCTTC
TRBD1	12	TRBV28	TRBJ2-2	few	CASRQGAGELFF	TGTGCCAGCAGACAGGGGGCCGGGGAGCTGTTTTTT
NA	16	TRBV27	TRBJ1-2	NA	CASSLGSGGTNYGYTF	TGTGCCAGCAGTTTGGGGTCCGGGGGAACTAACTATGGCTACACCTTC
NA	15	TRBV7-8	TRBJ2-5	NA	CASNLEGGRGETQYF	TGTGCCAGCAATCTCGAAGGGGGGAGAGGGGAGACCCAGTACTTC
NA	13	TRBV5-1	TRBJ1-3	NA	CASSLATGNTIYF	TGCGCCAGCAGCTTGGCCACAGGAAACACCATATATTTT
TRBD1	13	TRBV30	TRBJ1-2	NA	CAWNSDRGSGYTF	TGTGCCTGGAACTCGGACAGGGGAAGCGGCTACACCTTC
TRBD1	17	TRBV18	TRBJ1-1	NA	CASSPRTGSISDTEAFF	TGTGCCAGCTCACCCCGGACAGGGTCTATTTCGGACACTGAAGCTTTCTTT
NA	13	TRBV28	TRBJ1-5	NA	CASVGVRNQPQHF	TGTGCCAGCGTAGGGGTCCGGAATCAGCCCCAGCATTTT